This TCR beta chain was obtained from a study of T cells in Graves' hyperthyroidism and ophthalmopathy. Study-wide results and caveats: A model of 13 V-J features distinguished ophthalmopathy from stable hyperthyroidism.

V lost 5 bases to trimming and J lost 3 bases, with 13 bases between them. The CDR3 spans 14 residues. CDR1 is SGHTA, CDR2 FQGNSA, per germline. Regions amplified from RNA transcripts were the TCR beta CDR3 regions. When the TCR CDR3 underwent first-round RT-PCR, the HTBI primer set was used. In TCRdb, the multiplex PCR reads were re-called with MiXCR into one record per CDR3 protein. The repertoire holds hundreds of thousands of distinct CDR3 sequences, with 38% as singletons. Stable Graves' hyperthyroidism meant no ophthalmopathy progression within 18 months. Comment on this clonotype: Its target is not known. A much bigger clone sits one base away, suggesting this may be a read error.

This receptor was taken from a man younger than 35 with Graves' hyperthyroidism. Sequencing was carried out using blood. This chain joins TRBV7-2 and TRBJ2-5; a possible D gene is TRBD1 (5 bases). CDR3 loop: CASSHWVGEETQYF. The CDR3 nucleotides are TGTGCCAGCAGCCATTGGGTAGGGGAAGAGACCCAGTACTTC.